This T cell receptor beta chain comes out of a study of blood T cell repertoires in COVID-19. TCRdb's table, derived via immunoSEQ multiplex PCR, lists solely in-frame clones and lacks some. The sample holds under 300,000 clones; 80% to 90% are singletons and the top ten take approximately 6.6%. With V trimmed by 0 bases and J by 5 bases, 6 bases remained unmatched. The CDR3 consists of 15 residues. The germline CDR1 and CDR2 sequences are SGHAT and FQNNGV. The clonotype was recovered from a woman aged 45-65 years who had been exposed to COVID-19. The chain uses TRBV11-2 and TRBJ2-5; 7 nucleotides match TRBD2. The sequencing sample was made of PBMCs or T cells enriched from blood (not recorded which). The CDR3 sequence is CASSLEILGGETQYF. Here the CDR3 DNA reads TGTGCCAGCAGCTTAGAGATCCTGGGGGGGGAGACCCAGTACTTC.